A selection of T cell receptor beta chains follows, all from one sample in a study of blood T cells in healthy people across ages. TCRdb re-called the 5' RACE reads with MiXCR, one entry per CDR3 protein. Of approximately 690,000 distinct CDR3 sequences listed, 40% to 45% are singletons. The specimen sequenced was blood. Every receptor here comes from a man older than 75 in good health. The CDR3 runs from the conserved cysteine through the conserved F or W. The D gene is left open where the match is weak. Where a row states a size, it is once, few, many or the class of an expanded clone; other rows omit it.

>15|TRBJ2-1|TRBD2|-|TRBV29-1
CSVGGTSAVYNEQFF
TGCAGCGTTGGGGGGACTAGCGCCGTCTACAATGAGCAGTTCTTC
>19|TRBJ2-4|-|-|TRBV7-9
CASSSFEGYPERAKNIQYF
TGTGCCAGCAGCTCCTTTGAGGGGTACCCGGAGAGAGCCAAAAACATTCAGTACTTC
>15|TRBJ2-1|-|-|TRBV11-2
CASRRTGSIYNEQFF
TGTGCCAGCAGGCGCACGGGGAGCATCTACAATGAGCAGTTCTTC
>16|TRBJ2-3|TRBD2|few|TRBV5-1
CASSLEAGVSTDTQYF
TGCGCCAGCAGCTTGGAGGCGGGAGTGAGCACAGATACGCAGTATTTT
>15|TRBJ2-7|TRBD1|many|TRBV15
CATSREGQGSYEQYF
TGTGCCACCAGCAGAGAAGGACAGGGTTCATACGAGCAGTACTTC
>13|TRBJ1-2|-|-|TRBV12-3/TRBV12-4
CASSLGRLYGYTF
TGTGCCAGCAGTTTAGGGCGGCTCTATGGCTACACCTTC
>14|TRBJ1-1|TRBD1|-|TRBV5-1
CAGSSGQGTTEAFF
TGCGCCGGCAGCTCTGGACAGGGGACCACTGAAGCTTTCTTT
>15|TRBJ2-7|-|-|TRBV6-5
CASSYSGSLSYEQYF
TGTGCCAGCAGTTACTCGGGGAGTCTCTCCTACGAGCAGTACTTC
>14|TRBJ2-7|-|-|TRBV11-2
CASSLNPRNYEQYF
TGTGCCAGCAGCTTAAACCCTAGGAACTACGAGCAGTACTTC
>15|TRBJ1-1|-|once|TRBV6-5
CASSSPSRARTEAFF
TGTGCCAGCAGTTCCCCCTCGAGGGCGCGTACTGAAGCTTTCTTT
>14|TRBJ2-3|TRBD2|few|TRBV5-1
CASSLDLAGVTQYF
TGCGCCAGCAGCTTGGATTTGGCGGGAGTTACGCAGTATTTT
>16|TRBJ2-1|-|-|TRBV12-3/TRBV12-4
CASSFSPAGGYNEQFF
TGTGCCAGCAGTTTTTCACCAGCGGGTGGGTACAATGAGCAGTTCTTC
>14|TRBJ2-7|TRBD1|many|TRBV6-2/TRBV6-3
CASSYGTGPYEQYF
TGTGCCAGCAGTTACGGGACAGGGCCCTACGAGCAGTACTTC
>13|TRBJ2-7|TRBD1|-|TRBV20-1
CSATPGTGGEQYF
TGCAGTGCTACTCCCGGGACAGGGGGCGAGCAGTACTTC
>14|TRBJ2-1|-|-|TRBV9
CASSPADGGAEQFF
TGTGCCAGCAGCCCCGCCGACGGGGGCGCCGAGCAGTTCTTC
>15|TRBJ2-3|-|few|TRBV24-1
CATSDFGAPADTQYF
TGTGCCACCAGTGATTTTGGTGCACCGGCGGATACGCAGTATTTT
>16|TRBJ2-1|TRBD2|few|TRBV9
CASSVDLAGGWDEQFF
TGTGCCAGCAGCGTAGATTTGGCGGGGGGGTGGGATGAGCAGTTCTTC
>15|TRBJ1-5|TRBD1|-|TRBV7-2
CASSLGTGNNRPQHF
TGTGCCAGCAGCTTAGGGACAGGGAACAATCGGCCCCAGCATTTT
>15|TRBJ2-7|TRBD2|-|TRBV5-1
CASSKTSGAYNEQYF
TGCGCCAGCAGCAAGACTAGCGGGGCCTACAATGAGCAGTACTTC
>14|TRBJ2-7|-|-|TRBV20-1
CSASERANSYEQYF
TGCAGTGCTAGCGAGCGGGCTAACTCCTACGAGCAGTACTTC
>14|TRBJ1-1|TRBD1|-|TRBV7-2
CASSLARATGEAFF
TGTGCCAGCAGCTTAGCCAGGGCGACAGGGGAAGCTTTCTTT
>16|TRBJ2-5|TRBD2|-|TRBV19
CASSSTSGRLQETQYF
TGTGCCAGTAGTAGCACTAGCGGGAGGCTCCAAGAGACCCAGTACTTC
>14|TRBJ2-7|TRBD1|many|TRBV20-1
CSAFSGTGSVEQYF
TGCAGTGCTTTCTCCGGGACAGGGTCGGTCGAGCAGTACTTC
>14|TRBJ1-1|-|many|TRBV29-1
CSVRDLKAGTEAFF
TGCAGCGTCCGGGACCTAAAAGCTGGTACTGAAGCTTTCTTT
>12|TRBJ1-2|-|few|TRBV6-2/TRBV6-3
CASKRNNYGYTF
TGTGCCAGCAAACGGAATAACTATGGCTACACCTTC
>16|TRBJ1-5|-|once|TRBV27
CASSPRSETPNRPQHF
TGTGCCAGCAGTCCTCGCTCCGAGACACCTAATCGGCCCCAGCATTTT
>16|TRBJ2-6|-|few|TRBV7-8
CASSLGGESGANVLTF
TGTGCCAGCAGCTTAGGGGGGGAATCCGGGGCCAACGTCCTGACTTTC
>16|TRBJ1-2|-|-|TRBV4-3
CASSQERTGAGYGYTF
TGCGCCAGCAGCCAAGAGAGGACGGGAGCAGGCTATGGCTACACCTTC
>16|TRBJ2-3|TRBD1|-|TRBV6-5
CASSRSGTVSTDTQYF
TGTGCCAGCAGTCGATCCGGGACAGTTAGCACAGATACGCAGTATTTT
>14|TRBJ1-2|-|few|TRBV21-1
CASSKPGQSYGYTF
TGTGCCAGCAGCAAACCGGGACAAAGCTATGGCTACACCTTC
>15|TRBJ2-2|TRBD1|-|TRBV7-2
CASSLTGGNTGELFF
TGTGCCAGCAGCCTCACAGGGGGGAACACCGGGGAGCTGTTTTTT
>18|TRBJ2-1|-|-|TRBV6-2/TRBV6-3
CASSYSSPGGPVRSEQFF
TGTGCCAGCAGTTACTCGTCTCCGGGGGGCCCCGTGAGGAGTGAGCAGTTCTTC
>16|TRBJ1-4|TRBD1|-|TRBV3-1
CASSRGVRQGNEKLFF
TGTGCCAGCAGCCGTGGAGTGAGACAGGGGAATGAAAAACTGTTTTTT
>19|TRBJ2-4|TRBD2|-|TRBV7-9
CASSSNTHPSGIAKNIQYF
TGTGCCAGCAGCTCAAATACTCATCCTAGCGGGATAGCCAAAAACATTCAGTACTTC
>13|TRBJ2-7|-|many|TRBV11-3
CASSLGSRDEQYF
TGTGCCAGCAGCTTAGGCTCTCGAGACGAGCAGTACTTC
>15|TRBJ1-4|TRBD1|-|TRBV7-2
CASSLGQALGEKLFF
TGTGCCAGCAGCCTGGGACAGGCTCTTGGAGAAAAACTGTTTTTT
>12|TRBJ2-2|-|-|TRBV9
CASSGRAGELFF
TGTGCTAGCAGCGGACGCGCCGGGGAGCTGTTTTTT
>14|TRBJ2-7|-|few|TRBV7-2
CASSLYRSSYEQYF
TGTGCCAGCAGCTTATACAGGAGCTCCTACGAGCAGTACTTC